These 9 T cell receptor beta chains share one sample of origin, sequenced in a study of blood T cell repertoires in COVID-19. TCRdb's copy holds only in-frame clones and misses some; the assay was immunoSEQ multiplex PCR. The sample contains 180,000 or so clones, approximately 83% of which appear only once. The specimen was PBMCs or T cells enriched from blood (not recorded which). These receptors were taken from a man in his forties who had recovered from COVID-19.

The chain is built from TRBV3-1 (or the pseudogene TRBV3-2) and TRBJ1-6, with 7 bases matching TRBD1. Germline values: CDR1 LGHDT, CDR2 YNNKEL (reference sequence). The junction had 4 bases not matched to a gene; V was cut back by 4 bases and J by 4 bases. The CDR3 loop spans 15 amino acids. The CDR3: CASSPLQGYNSPLHF. CDR3 sequence (DNA): TGTGCCAGCAGCCCGCTACAGGGGTATAATTCACCCCTCCACTTT.

This clone was seen only a few times. The chain links TRBV5-5 to TRBJ1-6, with D maybe TRBD1 (6 bases). The CDR3 has 14 amino acids. Germline CDR1 reads SGHKS; CDR2 reads YYEKEE (reference sequence). Trimming took 7 bases from V and 10 from J, leaving 18 bases between them. The CDR3: CASHGGAVYSPLHF. The DNA of the CDR3 is TGTGCCAGCCATGGGGGGGCGGTATACTCACCCCTCCACTTT.

The V call is TRBV28, the J call TRBJ1-2; 7 positions agree with TRBD1. With V trimmed by 4 bases and J by 3 bases, 2 bases remained unmatched. Germline CDR1 is MDHEN and CDR2 is SYDVKM. The CDR3 loop spans 13 amino acids. CDR3 DNA sequence: TGTGCCAGCAGTTCCACAGGGGACTATGGCTACACCTTC. Protein sequence: CASSSTGDYGYTF.

There are a few counts of this clone. The V and J genes are TRBV29-1 and TRBJ1-5; 7 nucleotides line up with TRBD1. Trimming cost V 4 bases and J 5 bases; bases outside gene matches: 8. Germline V gene lookup returns CDR1 SQVTM and CDR2 ANQGSEA. The CDR3 length is 14 residues. CDR3 loop: CSVAGRGFDQPQHF. The CDR3 nucleotides are TGCAGCGTTGCCGGCAGGGGGTTTGATCAGCCCCAGCATTTT.

This chain connects TRBV16 to TRBJ1-4; D is perhaps TRBD1 (5 bases). Trimming took off 3 bases at V and 2 bases at J, with 7 bases between the two ends. Germline assignment: CDR1 KGHSY and CDR2 FQNENV. The CDR3 contains 14 residues. The CDR3 sequence is CASSQGTTNEKLFF. As DNA, the CDR3 is TGTGCCAGCAGCCAGGGGACTACTAATGAAAAACTGTTTTTT.

J is TRBJ1-3 and V is TRBV28; D is undetermined. Per the germline V gene, CDR1 is MDHEN and CDR2 is SYDVKM. The CDR3 is 15 residues long. V was clipped by 2 bases and J by 0 bases, with 8 bases between them. The CDR3 is CASSLIRYSGNTIYF. CDR3 DNA sequence: TGTGCCAGCAGTTTAATCCGGTACTCTGGAAACACCATATATTTT. Based on the CDR3 plus reference TRBV28 and TRBJ1-3, the full variable domain is DVKVTQSSRYLVKRTGEKVFLECVQDMDHENMFWYRQDPGLGLRLIYFSYDVKMKEKGDIPEGYSVSREKKERFSLILESASTNQTSMYLCASSLIRYSGNTIYFGEGSWLTVV.

The genes are TRBV19 and TRBJ1-1, with a possible D match to TRBD1 (6 bases). The CDR3 has 13 amino acids. V lost 7 bases and J lost 4, with 13 bases in between. Germline assignment: CDR1 LNHDA and CDR2 SQIVND (reference sequence). Here the CDR3 reads CASTGVASTEAFF. Here the CDR3 DNA reads TGTGCCAGTACAGGGGTCGCGAGCACTGAAGCTTTCTTT.

The rearrangement joins TRBV14 to TRBJ1-1; tentative D call: TRBD1 (6 bases). The CDR3 totals 14 residues. The germline V gene has CDR1 SGHDN and CDR2 FVKESK. The ends were cut back, 1 base at V and 8 bases at J, with 14 bases in the middle. The CDR3 protein is CASSQAYLQGEAFF. Here the CDR3 DNA reads TGTGCCAGCAGCCAAGCTTACTTGCAGGGGGAAGCTTTCTTT.

This clone was detected only once. The J gene is TRBJ2-3, the V gene TRBV29-1; the D gene is possibly TRBD2 (6 bases). Trimming stripped 4 bases from V and 0 bases from J, with 17 bases between. The CDR3 is made up of 16 amino acids. Germline V CDR1 and CDR2: SQVTM, ANQGSEA. In DNA form, the CDR3 reads TGCAGCGTTGGGGGTCGGGAGCGAGGAAGCACAGATACGCAGTATTTT. Translated, it gives CSVGGRERGSTDTQYF.